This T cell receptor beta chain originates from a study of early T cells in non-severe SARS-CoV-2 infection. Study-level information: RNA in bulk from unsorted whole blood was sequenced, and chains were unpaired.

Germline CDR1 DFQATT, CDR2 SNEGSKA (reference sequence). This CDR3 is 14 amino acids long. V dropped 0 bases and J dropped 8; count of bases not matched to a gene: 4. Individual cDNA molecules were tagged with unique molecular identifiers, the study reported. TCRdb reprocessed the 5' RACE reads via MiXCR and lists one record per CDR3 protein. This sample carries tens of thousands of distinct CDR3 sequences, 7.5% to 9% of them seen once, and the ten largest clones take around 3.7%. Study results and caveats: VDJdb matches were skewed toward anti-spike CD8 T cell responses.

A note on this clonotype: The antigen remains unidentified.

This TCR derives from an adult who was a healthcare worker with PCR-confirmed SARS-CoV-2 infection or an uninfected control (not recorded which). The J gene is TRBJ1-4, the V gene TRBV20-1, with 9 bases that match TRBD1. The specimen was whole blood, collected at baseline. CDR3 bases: TGCAGTGCTAGAGAACAGGGGGCTAGGGAAAAACTGTTTTTT. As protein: CSAREQGAREKLFF.